This TCR beta chain was sequenced in a study of T cells after yellow fever vaccination. TCRdb processed the 5' RACE reads anew with MiXCR; each CDR3 protein has one entry. The table has 620,000 or so distinct CDR3 sequences, about 12% seen once; the top ten hold about 15%. Ten or more counts support this clonotype. There are 15 residues in the CDR3. CDR1 LNHDA and CDR2 SQIVND come from the germline V gene (reference sequence). V shed 6 bases and J 5 bases; nucleotides not matched to a gene: 7. V is TRBV19 and J is TRBJ2-2; 9 bases align to TRBD1. This material consisted of PBMCs, taken on the day of the yellow fever booster vaccination. This receptor was taken from a man aged 30 to 39 who received the YFV17D yellow fever vaccine. The CDR3, as DNA: TGTGCCAGTAGAAAGGGACAGGGAAAAACCGGGGAGCTGTTTTTT. The encoded protein is CASRKGQGKTGELFF.